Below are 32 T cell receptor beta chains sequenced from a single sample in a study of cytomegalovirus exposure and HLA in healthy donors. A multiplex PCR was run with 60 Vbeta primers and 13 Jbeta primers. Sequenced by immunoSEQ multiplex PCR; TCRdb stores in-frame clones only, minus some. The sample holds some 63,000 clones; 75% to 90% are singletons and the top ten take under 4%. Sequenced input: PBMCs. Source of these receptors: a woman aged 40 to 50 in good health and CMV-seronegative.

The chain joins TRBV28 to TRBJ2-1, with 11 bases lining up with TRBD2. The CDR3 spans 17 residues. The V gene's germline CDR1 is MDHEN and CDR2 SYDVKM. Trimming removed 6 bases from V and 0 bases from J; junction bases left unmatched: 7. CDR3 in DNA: TGTGCCAGCAGAAAAACGGGACTAGCGGACTCCTACAATGAGCAGTTCTTC. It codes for CASRKTGLADSYNEQFF.

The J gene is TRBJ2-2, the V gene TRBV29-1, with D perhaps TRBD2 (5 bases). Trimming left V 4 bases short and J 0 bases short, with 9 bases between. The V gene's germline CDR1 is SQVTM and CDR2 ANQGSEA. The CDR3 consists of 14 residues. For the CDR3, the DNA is TGCAGCGTTGCGAGCGGTTCGAACACCGGGGAGCTGTTTTTT. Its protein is CSVASGSNTGELFF.

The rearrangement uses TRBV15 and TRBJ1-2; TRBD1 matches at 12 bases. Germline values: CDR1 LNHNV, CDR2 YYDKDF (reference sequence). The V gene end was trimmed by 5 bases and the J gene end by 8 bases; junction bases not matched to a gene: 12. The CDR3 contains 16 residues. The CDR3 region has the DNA TGTGCCACCAGCGCCTCCGGGACAGGGGGCGCTTACGGCTACACCTTC. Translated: CATSASGTGGAYGYTF.

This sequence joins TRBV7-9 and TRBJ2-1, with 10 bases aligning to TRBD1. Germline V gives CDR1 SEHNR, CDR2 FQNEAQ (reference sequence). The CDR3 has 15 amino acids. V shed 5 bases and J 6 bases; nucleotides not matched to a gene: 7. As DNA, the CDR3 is TGTGCCAGCAGCCATACCGGGACAGGGGTCAATGAGCAGTTCTTC. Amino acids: CASSHTGTGVNEQFF. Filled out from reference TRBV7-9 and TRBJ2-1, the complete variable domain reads DTGVSQNPRHKITKRGQNVTFRCDPISEHNRLYWYRQTLGQGPEFLTYFQNEAQLEKSRLLSDRFSAERPKGSFSTLEIQRTEQGDSAMYLCASSHTGTGVNEQFFGPGTRLTVL.

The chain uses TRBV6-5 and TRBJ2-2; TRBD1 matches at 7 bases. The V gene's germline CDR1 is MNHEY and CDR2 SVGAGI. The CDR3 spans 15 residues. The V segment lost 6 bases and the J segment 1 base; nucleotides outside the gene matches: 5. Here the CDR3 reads CASSMGQQNTGELFF. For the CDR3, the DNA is TGTGCCAGCAGCATGGGACAGCAGAACACCGGGGAGCTGTTTTTT.

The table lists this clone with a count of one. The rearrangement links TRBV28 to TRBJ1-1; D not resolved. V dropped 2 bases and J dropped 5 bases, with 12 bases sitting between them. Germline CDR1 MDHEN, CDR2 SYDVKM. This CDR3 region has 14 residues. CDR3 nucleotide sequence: TGTGCCAGCAGTTTAACAAGGAGGAGGACTGAAGCTTTCTTT. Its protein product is CASSLTRRRTEAFF.

The CDR3: CASRTQGVITGELFF. Here the CDR3 DNA reads TGTGCCAGCAGAACACAGGGGGTTATCACCGGGGAGCTGTTTTTT. This chain joins TRBV6-1 and TRBJ2-2, with 8 bases aligning to TRBD1. Germline trimming cut 6 bases from V and 4 bases from J; bases unmatched to any gene: 7. This CDR3 has 15 amino acids. Germline CDR1 and CDR2: MNHNS and SASEGT.

The CDR3 DNA is TGTGCCAGCTCACCGCGGACAGGGAGCACAGATACGCAGTATTTT. It is translated as CASSPRTGSTDTQYF. V and J are TRBV18 and TRBJ2-3; 8 nucleotides align to TRBD1. The length of the CDR3 is 15 residues. The germline V gene encodes CDR1 KGHSH and CDR2 LQKENI. After removal of 3 bases from V and 0 bases from J, the junction contained 2 bases not matched to a gene.

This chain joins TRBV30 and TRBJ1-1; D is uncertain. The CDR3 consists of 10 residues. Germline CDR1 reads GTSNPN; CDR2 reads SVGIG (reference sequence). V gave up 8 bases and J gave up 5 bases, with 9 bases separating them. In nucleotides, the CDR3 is TGTGCCGGGGAGCGGACTGAAGCTTTCTTT. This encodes CAGERTEAFF.

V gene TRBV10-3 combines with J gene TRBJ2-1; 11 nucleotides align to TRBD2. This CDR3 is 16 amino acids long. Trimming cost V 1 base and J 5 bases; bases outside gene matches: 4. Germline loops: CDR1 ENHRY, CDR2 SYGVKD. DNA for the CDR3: TGTGCCATCAGTGAGTTAACTAGCGGGGGCAACAATGAGCAGTTCTTC. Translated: CAISELTSGGNNEQFF.

CDR3 coding DNA: TGCGCCAGCAGCACGGGACAGGGAACGCCCGCCTACGAGCAGTACTTC. The encoded protein is CASSTGQGTPAYEQYF. The gene calls are TRBV5-1 and TRBJ2-7, with 9 bases that match TRBD1. The CDR3 loop spans 16 amino acids. CDR1 is SGHRS and CDR2 is YFSETQ in the germline V gene. The V and J ends lost 4 bases and 2 bases, in that order; junction bases with no gene match: 10.

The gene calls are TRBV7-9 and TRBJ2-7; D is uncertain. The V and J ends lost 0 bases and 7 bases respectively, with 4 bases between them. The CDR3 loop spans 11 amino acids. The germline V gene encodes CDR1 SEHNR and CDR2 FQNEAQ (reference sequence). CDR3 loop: CASSLAREQYF. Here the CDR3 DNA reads TGTGCCAGCAGCTTAGCCCGGGAGCAGTACTTC.

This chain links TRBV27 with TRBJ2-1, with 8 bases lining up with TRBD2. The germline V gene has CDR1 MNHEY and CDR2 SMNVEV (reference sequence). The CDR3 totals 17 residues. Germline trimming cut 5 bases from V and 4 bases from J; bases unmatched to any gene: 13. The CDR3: CASSPLRGTSGYNEQFF. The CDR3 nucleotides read TGTGCCAGCAGTCCCCTCCGGGGAACTAGCGGATACAATGAGCAGTTCTTC.

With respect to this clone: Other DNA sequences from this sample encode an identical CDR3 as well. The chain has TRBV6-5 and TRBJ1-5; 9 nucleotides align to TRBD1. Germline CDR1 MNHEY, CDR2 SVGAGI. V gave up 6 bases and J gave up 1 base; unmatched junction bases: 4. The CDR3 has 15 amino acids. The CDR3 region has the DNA TGTGCCAGCAGGGACAGGGGCCCGAGCAATCAGCCCCAGCATTTT. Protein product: CASRDRGPSNQPQHF.

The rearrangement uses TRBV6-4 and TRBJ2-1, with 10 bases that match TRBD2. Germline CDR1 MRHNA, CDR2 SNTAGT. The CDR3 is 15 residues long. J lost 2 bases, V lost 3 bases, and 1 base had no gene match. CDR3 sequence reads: CASSETSGTYNEQFF. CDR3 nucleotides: TGTGCCAGCAGTGAAACTAGCGGGACCTACAATGAGCAGTTCTTC.

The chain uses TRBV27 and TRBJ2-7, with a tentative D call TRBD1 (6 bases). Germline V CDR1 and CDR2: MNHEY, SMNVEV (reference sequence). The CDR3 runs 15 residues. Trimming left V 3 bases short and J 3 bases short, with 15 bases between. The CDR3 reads CASSLSGTYVYEQYF. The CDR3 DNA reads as TGTGCCAGCAGTTTGAGTGGGACATACGTCTACGAGCAGTACTTC.

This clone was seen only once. CDR3 sequence (DNA): TGTGCCAGCAGTTTAGGCCTCTCTGGGGCCAACGTCCTGACTTTC. Protein product: CASSLGLSGANVLTF. V is TRBV28 and J is TRBJ2-6; D not certain. CDR3 length equals 15 residues. CDR1 and CDR2 (germline): MDHEN, SYDVKM. Between the trimmed V and J ends, which lost 2 bases and 0 bases, there was a span of 5 bases.

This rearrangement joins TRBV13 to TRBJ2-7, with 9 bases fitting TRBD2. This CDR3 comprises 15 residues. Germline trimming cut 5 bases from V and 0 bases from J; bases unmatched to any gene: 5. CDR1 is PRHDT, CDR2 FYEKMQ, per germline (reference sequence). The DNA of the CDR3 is TGTGCCAGCAGCCGAAGCGGGAGGCTCTCCTACGAGCAGTACTTC. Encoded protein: CASSRSGRLSYEQYF.

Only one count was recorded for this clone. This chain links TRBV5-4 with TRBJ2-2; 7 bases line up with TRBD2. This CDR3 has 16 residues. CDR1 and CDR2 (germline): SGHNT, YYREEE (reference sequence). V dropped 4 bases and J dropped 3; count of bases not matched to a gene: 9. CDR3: CASSRAGRSDTGELFF. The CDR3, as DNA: TGTGCCAGCAGCAGAGCCGGGAGGAGCGACACCGGGGAGCTGTTTTTT.

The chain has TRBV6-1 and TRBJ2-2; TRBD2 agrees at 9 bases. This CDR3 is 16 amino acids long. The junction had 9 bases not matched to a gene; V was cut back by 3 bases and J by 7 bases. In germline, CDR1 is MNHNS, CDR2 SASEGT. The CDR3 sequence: CASSEGGRELVGELFF. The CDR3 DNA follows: TGTGCCAGCAGTGAGGGCGGGAGGGAGTTGGTCGGGGAGCTGTTTTTT.

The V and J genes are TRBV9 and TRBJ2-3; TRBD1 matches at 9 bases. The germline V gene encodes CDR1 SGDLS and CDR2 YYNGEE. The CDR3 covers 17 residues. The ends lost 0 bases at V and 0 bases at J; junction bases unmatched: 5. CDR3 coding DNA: TGTGCCAGCAGCGTAGTAGGGACAGGGATTAGCACAGATACGCAGTATTTT. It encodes CASSVVGTGISTDTQYF.

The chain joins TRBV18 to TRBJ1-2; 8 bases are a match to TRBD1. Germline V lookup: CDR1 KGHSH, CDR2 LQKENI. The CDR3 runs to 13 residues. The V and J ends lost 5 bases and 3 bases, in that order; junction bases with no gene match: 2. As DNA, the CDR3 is TGTGCCAGCTCAGAGACAGGGGACTATGGCTACACCTTC. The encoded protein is CASSETGDYGYTF.

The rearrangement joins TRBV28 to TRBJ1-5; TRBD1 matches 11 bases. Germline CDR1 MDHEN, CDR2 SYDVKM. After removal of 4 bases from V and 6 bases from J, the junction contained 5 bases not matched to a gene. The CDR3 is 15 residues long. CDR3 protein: CASSSGQGVGQPQHF. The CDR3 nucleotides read TGTGCCAGCAGTTCGGGACAGGGGGTCGGTCAGCCCCAGCATTTT.

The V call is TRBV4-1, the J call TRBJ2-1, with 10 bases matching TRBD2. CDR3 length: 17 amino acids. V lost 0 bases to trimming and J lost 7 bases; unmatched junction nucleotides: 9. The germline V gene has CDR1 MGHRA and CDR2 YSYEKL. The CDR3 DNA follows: TGCGCCAGCAGCCAAGACGGAGGGGGACTAGCGCTGAATGAGCAGTTCTTC. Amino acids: CASSQDGGGLALNEQFF.

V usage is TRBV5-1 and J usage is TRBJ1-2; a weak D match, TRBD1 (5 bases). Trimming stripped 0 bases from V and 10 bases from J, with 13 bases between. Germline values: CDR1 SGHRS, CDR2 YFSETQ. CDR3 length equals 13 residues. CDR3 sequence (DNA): TGCGCCAGCAGCTTGGATGGGGCTTCCAACTACACCTTC. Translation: CASSLDGASNYTF.

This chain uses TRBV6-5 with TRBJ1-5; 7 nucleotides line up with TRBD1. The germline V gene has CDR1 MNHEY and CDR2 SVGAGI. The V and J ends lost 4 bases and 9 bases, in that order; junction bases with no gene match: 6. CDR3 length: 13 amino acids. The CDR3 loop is CASSFGDSSPQHF. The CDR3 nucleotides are TGTGCCAGCAGTTTTGGGGACAGCTCGCCCCAGCATTTT.

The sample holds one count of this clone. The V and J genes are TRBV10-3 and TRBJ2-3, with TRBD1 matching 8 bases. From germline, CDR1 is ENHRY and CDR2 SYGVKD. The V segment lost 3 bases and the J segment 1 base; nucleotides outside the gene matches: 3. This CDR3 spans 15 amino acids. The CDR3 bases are TGTGCCATCAGTGACAGGGGGCCGCGCACAGATACGCAGTATTTT. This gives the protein CAISDRGPRTDTQYF.

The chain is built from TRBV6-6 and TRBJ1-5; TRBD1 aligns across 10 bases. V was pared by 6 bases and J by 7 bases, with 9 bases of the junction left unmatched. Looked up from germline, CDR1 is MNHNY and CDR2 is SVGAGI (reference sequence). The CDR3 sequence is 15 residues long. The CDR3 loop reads CASSHDRGPEQPQHF. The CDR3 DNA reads TGTGCCAGCAGCCACGACAGGGGGCCAGAGCAGCCCCAGCATTTT.

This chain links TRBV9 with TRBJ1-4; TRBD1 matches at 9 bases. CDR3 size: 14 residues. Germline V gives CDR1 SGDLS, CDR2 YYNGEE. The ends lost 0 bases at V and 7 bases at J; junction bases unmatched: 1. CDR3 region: CASSVGQGVEKLFF. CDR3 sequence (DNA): TGTGCCAGCAGCGTAGGACAGGGGGTTGAAAAACTGTTTTTT. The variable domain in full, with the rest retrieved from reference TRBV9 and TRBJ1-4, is DSGVTQTPKHLITATGQRVTLRCSPRSGDLSVYWYQQSLDQGLQFLIQYYNGEERAKGNILERFSAQQFPDLHSELNLSSLELGDSALYFCASSVGQGVEKLFFGSGTQLSVL.

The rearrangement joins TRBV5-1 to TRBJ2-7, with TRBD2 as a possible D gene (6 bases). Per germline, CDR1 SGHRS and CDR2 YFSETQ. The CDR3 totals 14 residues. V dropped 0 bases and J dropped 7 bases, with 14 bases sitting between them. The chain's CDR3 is CASSLGRSAGEQYF. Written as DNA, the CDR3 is TGCGCCAGCAGCTTGGGCAGGTCGGCGGGGGAGCAGTACTTC.

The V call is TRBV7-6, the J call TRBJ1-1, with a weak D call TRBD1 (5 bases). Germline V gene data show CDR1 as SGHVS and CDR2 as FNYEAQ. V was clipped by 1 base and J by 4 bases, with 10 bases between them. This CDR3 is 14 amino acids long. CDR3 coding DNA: TGTGCCAGCAGCTTAGGGGGGGGTGCCACTGAAGCTTTCTTT. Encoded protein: CASSLGGGATEAFF.

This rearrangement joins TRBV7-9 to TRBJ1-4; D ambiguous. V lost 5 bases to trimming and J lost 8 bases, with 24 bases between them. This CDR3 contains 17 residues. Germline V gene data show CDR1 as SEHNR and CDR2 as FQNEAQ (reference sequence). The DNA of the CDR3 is TGTGCCAGCAGCAACATCCTCCGACCCCAAGAGGGCGAAAAACTGTTTTTT. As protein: CASSNILRPQEGEKLFF.